This TCR beta chain was observed in a study of shared clonotypes between healthy human individuals (dated by TCRdb to 2020 to 2022). Concerning the study at large: The cohort included three men and a couple of women between 18 and 49 years of age. Libraries were prepared and TCR repertoires were sequenced by different laboratories using diverse techniques, in order to increase sequencing depth and limit assay-specific biases. To estimate repertoire size and how much clonotypes are shared between individuals, the study performed deep sequencing of blood TCR repertoires from roughly five healthy adults. Between about 0.8 and 9 billion PBMCs per donor were obtained by leukapheresis.

Donors were healthy HIV-negative adults with no recently reported acute infections or vaccinations. Every donor was a Caucasian adult residing in Nashville, Tennessee, USA. In the unsorted samples, 90 million or so PBMCs were counted, and genomic DNA was extracted using the QIAamp DNA Blood Mini kit. After blood collection by leukapheresis, PBMCs were isolated using Ficoll-Histopaque density gradient centrifugation and then cryopreserved in the vapor phase of liquid nitrogen. On the study overall, not on this receptor specifically: Only blood was sampled, and tissue TCR repertoires likely differ from those in blood. Because the study included only a small number of donors, the genetic and exposure-history diversity represented was limited. Pairwise subsampling led to the expectation that sequencing depth would affect the degree of clonotype sharing among donors.

Taken from cysteine to phenylalanine, the CDR3 has 14 residues. This entry keeps only the CDR3 DNA: 42 bases, framed from base 1. Per the germline V gene, SGHTA is the CDR1 and FQGTGA is the CDR2. V is shortened by 0 bases, J by 6 bases, and the region joining them spans 8 bases. As for this clone: It has no known antigen specificity. There are no base qualities to consult, and no much larger clone falls within one base.

Using the deep immunoSEQ assay, multiplex PCR amplified TCR CDR3 regions from genomic DNA. For each cell subset, the extracted genomic DNA was distributed evenly across all wells of several immunoSEQ 96-well plates, and each plate served as one replicate. Each replicate PCR for unsorted PBMC received roughly 0.3 ug genomic DNA, equal to about 30,000 T cell genomes. Ten immunoSEQ deep assay plates were used to sequence unsorted PBMC genomic DNA. Purified libraries were quantified with a Qubit 3.0 fluorometer, sized on a Bioanalyzer 2100, and re-quantified with the KAPA Library Quantification kit. Every immunoSEQ 96-well plate was sequenced on a separate single-read 150-cycle Illumina NextSeq 550 flow cell. As for the authors' bioinformatics: Because the immunoSEQ output included only junctional sequences and no quality scores, the filtering could not be the same as the filtering used for full-length reads. Sequences were annotated with PyIR, a Python wrapper for IgBLAST v1.9, using IMGT germline references to assign V/J genes and CDR3. Reads with weak V/J assignments (E-value above 1e-6), missing CDR3, stop codons, out-of-frame junctions, or ambiguous translated residues were removed. V3J clonotypes were defined as sequences sharing the same inferred V gene, J gene, and CDR3 amino acid sequence. To compute the percentage overlap between repertoires, the number of shared unique clonotypes was divided by the size of the smaller repertoire. Richness of each repertoire was evaluated using RTK rarefaction, the Chao1 estimator, and Recon v2.1 estimates of unobserved clonotypes. Here the immuneACCESS table is served through TCRdb, limited to in-frame sequences with V and J called. Missing clones are a known gap in these copies; in checked studies unresolved V genes cover under half, and the rest lacks a known reason. D and trimming were read from the DNA, whereas the V and J calls and clone size are those reported in that table. This sample comprises about 470,000 clones, around 79% of them detected only once. The biggest ten clones account for around 14% of the sample.

The sequence is built from TRBV7-3 and TRBJ2-2, with no confident D gene call. The receptor comes from a woman aged 40 to 49 in good health. Some clones in this sample may be carry-over from other donors' samples. Sequencing was done on a sample of PBMCs. The CDR3 protein is CASSLTQRPGELFF. The bases are TGTGCCAGCAGCTTAACGCAGCGACCCGGGGAGCTGTTTTTT.